Below, 30 T cell receptor beta chains from the same sample are listed, as sequenced in a study of response to subunit inactivated influenza vaccine. Each CDR3 protein gets one entry after TCRdb re-called the RT-PCR reads with MiXCR. The sample lists approximately 680,000 distinct CDR3 sequences, 15% to 17% occurring once. This specimen consisted of PBMCs from blood, obtained 11 to 12 days after vaccination. Receptors were obtained from a man aged 50-59 years who received an inactivated influenza vaccine.

This clonotype has more than one count but fewer than ten. The chain carries TRBV20-1 and TRBJ2-3; D is uncertain. Germline V gene lookup returns CDR1 DFQATT and CDR2 SNEGSKA (reference sequence). The CDR3 is 18 residues long. Deletions cut 4 bases from V and 4 bases from J, with 27 bases between. The chain's CDR3 is CSAKQGAGGGAFSDTQYF. The CDR3, as DNA: TGCAGTGCTAAACAAGGAGCTGGTGGCGGAGCATTCTCAGATACGCAGTATTTT.

This clonotype appeared many times. This chain joins TRBV7-2 and TRBJ1-2, with TRBD1 as a possible D gene (5 bases). This CDR3 contains 16 residues. Between the trimmed V and J ends, which lost 0 bases and 2 bases, there was a span of 13 bases. From germline, CDR1 is SGHTA and CDR2 FQGNSA. The CDR3 DNA is TGTGCCAGCAGCTTAGCGAGACAGCTTTCAAACTATGGCTACACCTTC. Amino acids: CASSLARQLSNYGYTF.

The rearrangement joins TRBV2 to TRBJ2-3, with 8 bases identical to TRBD1. V shed 6 bases, J shed 6 bases, and the junction held 2 bases outside the gene matches. This CDR3 contains 12 residues. Germline V gives CDR1 SNHLY, CDR2 FYNNEI. The CDR3 DNA is TGTGCCAGCAGGGACAGGGCTGATACGCAGTATTTT. Amino acids: CASRDRADTQYF.

Ten or more counts support this clonotype. The V call is TRBV12-3 or TRBV12-4, the J call TRBJ2-3, with unresolved D. The CDR3 totals 11 residues. Trimming took off 8 bases at V and 6 bases at J, with 9 bases between the two ends. In nucleotides, the CDR3 is TGTGCCAGCGGTGAGTCGGATACGCAGTATTTT. Translated: CASGESDTQYF.

This clonotype was recorded at least ten times. The chain joins TRBV12-3 or TRBV12-4 to TRBJ2-7; D is ambiguous. The CDR3 covers 11 residues. V was shortened by 3 bases and J by 6 bases, with 6 bases between the two germline ends. The CDR3 region has the DNA TGTGCCAGCAGTTTTACCGGCGAGCAGTACTTC. Translated, it gives CASSFTGEQYF.

V gene TRBV28 combines with J gene TRBJ1-3, with unresolved D. The CDR3 is made up of 15 amino acids. Germline V CDR1 and CDR2: MDHEN, SYDVKM. V lost 7 bases and J 0 bases, leaving 13 bases between the germline ends. DNA of the CDR3: TGTGCCAGCATTCGACGGCCGTCCTCTGGAAACACCATATATTTT. It codes for CASIRRPSSGNTIYF.

The chain links TRBV9 to TRBJ2-1, with D unclear. Germline values: CDR1 SGDLS, CDR2 YYNGEE. Between the trimmed V and J ends, which lost 0 bases and 0 bases, there was a span of 4 bases. The CDR3 loop spans 14 amino acids. The CDR3 DNA is TGTGCCAGCAGCGTAGGAACCTCCTACAATGAGCAGTTCTTC. This gives the protein CASSVGTSYNEQFF. Looking up the rest from reference TRBV9 and TRBJ2-1 gives the full variable domain: DSGVTQTPKHLITATGQRVTLRCSPRSGDLSVYWYQQSLDQGLQFLIQYYNGEERAKGNILERFSAQQFPDLHSELNLSSLELGDSALYFCASSVGTSYNEQFFGPGTRLTVL.

The J gene is TRBJ2-7, the V gene TRBV12-3 or TRBV12-4, with D maybe TRBD2 (6 bases). The germline V and J ends were trimmed by 6 bases and 5 bases, with 17 bases remaining between them. The CDR3 is 14 residues long. This chain's CDR3 is CASSLEGLPNEQYF. CDR3 coding DNA: TGTGCCAGCAGCTTGGAGGGTCTCCCTAACGAGCAGTACTTC.

This chain connects TRBV5-1 to TRBJ2-7, with TRBD1 matching over 9 bases. This CDR3 spans 14 amino acids. J lost 7 bases, V lost 4 bases, and 9 bases had no gene match. Germline V gene sequence: CDR1 SGHRS, CDR2 YFSETQ. The CDR3 DNA reads as TGCGCCAGCAGCGAACAGGGGGCCGGTGGAGAGCAGTACTTC. This translates into CASSEQGAGGEQYF.

The chain uses TRBV10-3 and TRBJ2-3; tentative D call: TRBD1 (6 bases). CDR1 ENHRY and CDR2 SYGVKD come from the germline V gene. V was trimmed by 3 bases and J by 7 bases, leaving 8 bases between them. CDR3 length: 12 residues. The DNA of the CDR3 is TGTGCCATCAGTGAACAGGGTCATACGCAGTATTTT. Its protein product is CAISEQGHTQYF.

The V gene is TRBV5-5, the J gene TRBJ1-5; TRBD1 is a possible D gene (5 bases). V dropped 0 bases and J dropped 6 bases, with 19 bases sitting between them. Looked up from germline, CDR1 is SGHKS and CDR2 is YYEKEE (reference sequence). This CDR3 is built from 17 residues. The CDR3 loop reads CASSLEDTKALSQPQHF. CDR3 nucleotide sequence: TGTGCCAGCAGCTTGGAGGACACAAAGGCGTTAAGTCAGCCCCAGCATTTT.

The chain carries TRBV29-1 and TRBJ2-1, with unresolved D. Trimming left V 7 bases short and J 0 bases short, with 13 bases between. Germline V gene data show CDR1 as SQVTM and CDR2 as ANQGSEA. CDR3 length: 14 amino acids. The CDR3 sequence is CSGRTDSSYNEQFF. Here the CDR3 DNA reads TGCAGCGGGCGGACCGATAGCTCCTACAATGAGCAGTTCTTC.

A few counts support this clonotype. The chain is built from TRBV29-1 and TRBJ1-1, with TRBD1 as a possible D gene (6 bases). This CDR3 is built from 14 residues. Germline CDR1 and CDR2: SQVTM and ANQGSEA. Trimming took 6 bases from V and 4 from J, leaving 18 bases between them. The CDR3 loop is CSVRGPTGTTEAFF. CDR3 in DNA: TGCAGCGTCCGTGGACCCACAGGGACCACTGAAGCTTTCTTT. The whole variable domain, filled in from reference TRBV29-1 and TRBJ1-1, reads SAVISQKPSRDICQRGTSLTIQCQVDSQVTMMFWYRQQPGQSLTLIATANQGSEATYESGFVIDKFPISRPNLTFSTLTVSNMSPEDSSIYLCSVRGPTGTTEAFFGQGTRLTVV.

The rearrangement joins TRBV12-3 or TRBV12-4 to TRBJ2-2, with D unclear. The CDR3 runs 16 residues. Trimming took 0 bases from V and 3 from J, leaving 11 bases between them. The CDR3 reads CASSLARQEYTGELFF. CDR3 DNA: TGTGCCAGCAGTTTAGCGCGGCAGGAGTACACCGGGGAGCTGTTTTTT.

This clonotype showed up just a few times. The chain recombines TRBV7-9 with TRBJ1-1, with 7 bases aligning to TRBD1. This CDR3 is 16 amino acids long. J was trimmed by 1 base and V by 5 bases; bases with no gene match: 10. Per germline, CDR1 SEHNR and CDR2 FQNEAQ (reference sequence). The CDR3 here is CASSRRQGWSNTEAFF. Here the CDR3 DNA reads TGTGCCAGCAGCCGACGACAGGGTTGGTCGAACACTGAAGCTTTCTTT.

The chain links TRBV25-1 to TRBJ2-1, with 10 bases aligning to TRBD2. From germline, CDR1 is MGHDK and CDR2 SYGVNS. Unmatched junction bases numbered 6, after V lost 5 bases and J lost 8 bases. CDR3 length: 14 residues. Here the CDR3 reads CASSPGTSVDEQFF. In nucleotides, the CDR3 is TGTGCCAGCAGTCCGGGGACTAGCGTGGATGAGCAGTTCTTC.

This clonotype showed up just a few times. The J gene is TRBJ2-7, the V gene TRBV3-1, with TRBD1 as a possible D gene (6 bases). V lost 4 bases and J 2 bases, leaving 9 bases between the germline ends. CDR3 length: 13 amino acids. Looked up from germline, CDR1 is LGHDT and CDR2 is YNNKEL (reference sequence). The DNA of the CDR3 is TGTGCCAGCAGCCGCAGGGGTACCTACGAGCAGTACTTC. Protein product: CASSRRGTYEQYF.

This clonotype was seen only a few times. The rearrangement uses TRBV27 and TRBJ2-7; D is undetermined. This CDR3 has 15 amino acids. The V gene's germline CDR1 is MNHEY and CDR2 SMNVEV (reference sequence). With 4 bases removed from V and 6 bases from J, the gap between germline ends came to 19 bases. The chain's CDR3 is CASSWSSGSSGEQYF. CDR3 sequence (DNA): TGTGCCAGCAGTTGGTCCAGTGGGTCCTCGGGCGAGCAGTACTTC.

This sequence joins TRBV10-2 and TRBJ2-5; 7 positions agree with TRBD1. The germline gives CDR1 WSHSY, CDR2 SAAADI. J was trimmed by 5 bases and V by 0 bases; bases with no gene match: 3. The CDR3 extends over 14 amino acids. The CDR3 sequence is CASSESRGLETQYF. The CDR3 DNA follows: TGCGCCAGCAGTGAGTCGAGGGGGCTGGAGACCCAGTACTTC.

This clonotype occurred a few times. This chain joins TRBV7-9 and TRBJ2-3, with a weak D call TRBD1 (5 bases). There are 14 residues in the CDR3. CDR1 and CDR2 (germline): SEHNR, FQNEAQ (reference sequence). V lost 5 bases and J 5 bases, leaving 14 bases between the germline ends. Here the CDR3 reads CASSPGHGGDTQYF. For the CDR3, the DNA is TGTGCCAGCAGCCCCGGACATGGTGGAGATACGCAGTATTTT.

This chain links TRBV7-2 with TRBJ2-1; TRBD2 agrees at 8 bases. Germline V CDR1 and CDR2: SGHTA, FQGNSA. The CDR3 is made up of 14 amino acids. V gave up 0 bases and J gave up 8 bases; unmatched junction bases: 3. For the CDR3, the DNA is TGTGCCAGCAGCTTAGCTAGCGGGGTAGATGAGCAGTTCTTC. Translated: CASSLASGVDEQFF.

A note on this clonotype: Germline and junction disagree at one end, which may indicate a read error. V and J are TRBV25-1 and TRBJ2-7; 10 positions agree with TRBD2. In germline, CDR1 is MGHDK, CDR2 SYGVNS. The CDR3 extends over 14 amino acids. The CDR3 sequence: CASRESGLAPEQYF. CDR3 nucleotide sequence: TGTGCCAGCAGAGAATCGGGACTAGCGCCCGAGCAGTACTTC.

V and J are TRBV6-2 or TRBV6-3 and TRBJ2-5; 11 bases are a match to TRBD2. After removal of 5 bases from V and 2 bases from J, the junction contained 7 bases not matched to a gene. Germline V gives CDR1 MNHEY, CDR2 SVGEGT. This CDR3 spans 16 amino acids. CDR3 bases: TGTGCCAGCAGTACCCGTCGACTAGCGGGACAAGAGACCCAGTACTTC. Protein product: CASSTRRLAGQETQYF.

This chain links TRBV20-1 with TRBJ1-2, with D possibly TRBD1 on 5 matching bases. This CDR3 contains 13 residues. Germline values: CDR1 DFQATT, CDR2 SNEGSKA (reference sequence). Between the trimmed V and J ends, which lost 3 bases and 4 bases, there was a span of 12 bases. The CDR3 loop is CSASPGIVYGYTF. CDR3 DNA sequence: TGCAGTGCTAGCCCAGGGATTGTCTATGGCTACACCTTC.

This clonotype occurred a few times. The J gene is TRBJ1-3, the V gene TRBV12-3 or TRBV12-4; D unclear. The V and J ends lost 5 bases and 4 bases respectively, with 9 bases between them. The CDR3 sequence is 13 residues long. This chain's CDR3 is CASSNTAGNTIYF. The DNA for the CDR3 is TGTGCCAGCAGTAACACTGCCGGAAACACCATATATTTT.

In this sample, this clonotype turned up a few times. The chain links TRBV6-5 to TRBJ1-1, with no clear D. V dropped 0 bases and J dropped 3 bases, with 11 bases sitting between them. The germline V gene encodes CDR1 MNHEY and CDR2 SVGAGI. The length of the CDR3 is 15 residues. The CDR3 DNA is TGTGCCAGCAGTTACTCTACCTCGGGTTACACTGAAGCTTTCTTT. Translating it yields CASSYSTSGYTEAFF.

This clonotype was recorded many times. The chain carries TRBV7-8 and TRBJ2-7, with TRBD2 as a possible D gene (5 bases). Germline V lookup: CDR1 SGHVS, CDR2 FQNEAQ. The CDR3 contains 16 residues. V gave up 4 bases and J gave up 5 bases, with 21 bases separating them. The CDR3 here is CASSYNPGVAAHEQYF. The CDR3, as DNA: TGTGCCAGCAGCTATAACCCCGGGGTAGCCGCCCACGAGCAGTACTTC. The variable domain in full, with the rest retrieved from reference TRBV7-8 and TRBJ2-7, is GAGVSQSPRYKVAKRGQDVALRCDPISGHVSLFWYQQALGQGPEFLTYFQNEAQLDKSGLPSDRFFAERPEGSVSTLKIQRTQQEDSAVYLCASSYNPGVAAHEQYFGPGTRLTVT.

The J gene is TRBJ2-1, the V gene TRBV18, with 11 bases that match TRBD2. Per germline, CDR1 KGHSH and CDR2 LQKENI. The CDR3 is made up of 14 amino acids. With V trimmed by 3 bases and J by 9 bases, 4 bases remained unmatched. DNA of the CDR3: TGTGCCAGCTCACCGGGGACTAGCGGAGCTGAGCAGTTCTTC. Translation: CASSPGTSGAEQFF.

The chain employs TRBV28 and TRBJ2-1; possibly TRBD2 for D (5 bases). Germline assignment: CDR1 MDHEN and CDR2 SYDVKM. With 5 bases removed from V and 4 bases from J, the gap between germline ends came to 15 bases. CDR3 size: 15 residues. Here the CDR3 DNA reads TGTGCCAGCAGTCCACGGGCGGGCCAGTACAATGAGCAGTTCTTC. It codes for CASSPRAGQYNEQFF.

Many counts were recorded for this clonotype. This chain uses TRBV14 with TRBJ2-5; weak D call: TRBD2 (5 bases). The germline gives CDR1 SGHDN, CDR2 FVKESK. Trimming removed 0 bases at V and 5 bases at J, with 16 bases between. This CDR3 has 16 amino acids. This CDR3 is CASSQEGSRELETQYF. The CDR3 coding sequence is TGTGCCAGCAGCCAAGAGGGTTCGAGGGAATTGGAGACCCAGTACTTC.